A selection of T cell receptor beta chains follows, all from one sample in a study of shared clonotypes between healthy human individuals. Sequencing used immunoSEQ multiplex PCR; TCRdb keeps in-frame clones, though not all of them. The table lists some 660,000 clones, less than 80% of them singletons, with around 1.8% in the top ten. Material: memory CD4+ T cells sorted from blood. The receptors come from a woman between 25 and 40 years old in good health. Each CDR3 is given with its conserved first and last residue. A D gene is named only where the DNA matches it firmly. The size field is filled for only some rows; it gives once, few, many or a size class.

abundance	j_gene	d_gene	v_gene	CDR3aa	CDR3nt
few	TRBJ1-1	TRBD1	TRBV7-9	CASSFGTAAGTEAFF	TGTGCCAGCAGCTTTGGGACAGCGGCGGGCACTGAAGCTTTCTTT
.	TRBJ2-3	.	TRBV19	CASNDRRSTDTQYF	TGTGCCAGTAACGACAGACGTAGCACAGATACGCAGTATTTT
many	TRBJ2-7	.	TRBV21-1	CASSKVGQAGYF	TGTGCCAGCAGCAAAGTCGGGCAGGCAGGGTACTTC
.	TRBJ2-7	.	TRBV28	CASSLGDRNSYEQYF	TGTGCCAGCAGTTTAGGAGACAGGAACTCCTACGAGCAGTACTTC
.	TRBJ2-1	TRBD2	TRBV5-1	CASSLRGTLRGGGHNEQFF	TGCGCCAGCAGCTTGCGAGGAACCCTCCGGGGGGGAGGGCACAATGAGCAGTTCTTC
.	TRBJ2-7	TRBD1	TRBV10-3	CAISEKGQGAAEQYF	TGTGCCATCAGTGAGAAGGGACAGGGGGCGGCGGAGCAGTACTTC
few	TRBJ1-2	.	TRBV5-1	CASSATITGNGYTF	TGCGCCAGCAGCGCCACAATAACAGGGAATGGCTACACCTTC
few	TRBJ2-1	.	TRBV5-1	CASSLDSHSYNEQFF	TGCGCCAGCAGCTTGGATAGCCACTCCTACAATGAGCAGTTCTTC
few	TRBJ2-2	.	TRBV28	CASSRSTNTGELFF	TGTGCCAGCAGTAGAAGTACGAACACCGGGGAGCTGTTTTTT
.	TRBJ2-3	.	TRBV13	CASSLLKSSPSSTDTQYF	TGTGCCAGCAGCTTACTTAAGAGCTCTCCCTCTAGCACAGATACGCAGTATTTT
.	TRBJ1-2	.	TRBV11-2	CASSSQINYGYTF	TGTGCCAGCAGTTCTCAGATAAACTATGGCTACACCTTC
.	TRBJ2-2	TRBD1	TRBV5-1	CASSIPPGGANTGELFF	TGCGCCAGCAGCATCCCCCCAGGGGGCGCAAACACCGGGGAGCTGTTTTTT
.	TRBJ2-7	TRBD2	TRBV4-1	CASSPPGASGRYEQYF	TGCGCCAGCAGCCCGCCTGGGGCTAGCGGGAGATACGAGCAGTACTTC